One sample yielded the 2 T cell receptor beta chains listed below, sequenced in a study of CD8 T cells in ankylosing spondylitis. MiXCR, applied by TCRdb to the 5' RACE reads, yields one record per CDR3 protein. The sample lists a few hundred thousand distinct CDR3 sequences; around 20% were seen once. The sequenced sample was blood, either unsorted or a sorted T cell fraction (not recorded which). The receptor set was obtained from a male donor with ankylosing spondylitis or in good health (not recorded which).

This clonotype was seen a few times. This chain uses TRBV28 with TRBJ1-5, with a tentative D call TRBD1 (6 bases). The CDR3 spans 14 residues. V lost 8 bases, J lost 4 bases, and 15 bases lay in between. CDR1 and CDR2 from the germline V gene are MDHEN and SYDVKM. The CDR3 DNA sequence: TGTGCCAGCGCGTCGGGGGCGGATAATCAGCCCCAGCATTTT. Translating gives CASASGADNQPQHF. The variable domain in full, with the rest retrieved from reference TRBV28 and TRBJ1-5, is DVKVTQSSRYLVKRTGEKVFLECVQDMDHENMFWYRQDPGLGLRLIYFSYDVKMKEKGDIPEGYSVSREKKERFSLILESASTNQTSMYLCASASGADNQPQHFGDGTRLSIL.

This clonotype has only a few counts. This chain uses TRBV5-1 with TRBJ1-1, with D unclear. The germline CDR1 and CDR2 sequences are SGHRS and YFSETQ. The CDR3 runs to 12 residues. V lost 5 bases to trimming and J lost 4 bases, with 9 bases between them. The CDR3 DNA sequence: TGCGCCAGCAGGTATACCGGCACTGAAGCTTTCTTT. This codes for CASRYTGTEAFF.